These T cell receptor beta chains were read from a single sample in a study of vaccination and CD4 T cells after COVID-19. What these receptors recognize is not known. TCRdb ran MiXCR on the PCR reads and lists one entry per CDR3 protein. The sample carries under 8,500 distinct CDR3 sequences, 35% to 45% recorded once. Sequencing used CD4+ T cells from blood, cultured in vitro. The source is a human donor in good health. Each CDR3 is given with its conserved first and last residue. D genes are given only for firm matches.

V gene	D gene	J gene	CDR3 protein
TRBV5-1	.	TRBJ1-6	CATQGPPNSPLHF
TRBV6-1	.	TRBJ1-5	CASSERRETYSNQPQHF
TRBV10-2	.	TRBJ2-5	CASSPSPDYQETQYF
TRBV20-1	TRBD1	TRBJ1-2	CSARDRTGDGYTF
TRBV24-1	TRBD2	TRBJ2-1	CATSTSGGYNEQFF
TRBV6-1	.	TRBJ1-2	CASRPTETVYGYTF
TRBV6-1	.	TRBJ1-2	CASSETGLLANYGYTF
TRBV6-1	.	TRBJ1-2	CASSAGLHYGYTF
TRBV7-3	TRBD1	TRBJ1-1	CASSLMGTGLNTEAFF
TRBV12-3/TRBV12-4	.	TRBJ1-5	CASTLGPLSNQPQHF
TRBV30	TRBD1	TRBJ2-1	CAWSRRGPMGDEQFF
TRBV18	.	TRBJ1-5	CASSPRGDGNQPQHF
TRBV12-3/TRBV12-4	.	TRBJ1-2	CASSLWSLVGYTF
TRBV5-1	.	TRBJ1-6	CASSFRGNSPLHF
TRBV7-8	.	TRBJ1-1	CASSSIRDTEAFF
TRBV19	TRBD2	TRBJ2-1	CASGTSLNNEQFF
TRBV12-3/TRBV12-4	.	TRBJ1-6	CACGRSNSPLHF
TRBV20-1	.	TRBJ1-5	CSATQTSGNQPQHF
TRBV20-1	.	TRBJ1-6	CSARDPGNNSPLHF
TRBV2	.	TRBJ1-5	CASSEFGLPDRPQHF
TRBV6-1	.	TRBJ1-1	CANTAEDSNTEAFF
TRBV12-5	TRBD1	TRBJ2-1	CASGFKTGLSYNEQFF
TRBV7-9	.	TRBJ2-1	CASSWTNEQFF